The 21 T cell receptor beta chains reported below all come from one sample, sequenced in a study of cytomegalovirus exposure and HLA in healthy donors. 13 Jbeta primers and 60 Vbeta primers were used for the PCR. This table comes from immunoSEQ multiplex PCR, and its TCRdb copy is limited to in-frame clones, with some not included. The table has approximately 140,000 clones, more than 60% seen once; the top ten hold approximately 10%. Material: PBMCs. Receptor source: a woman aged 50 to 60 in good health and CMV-seropositive.

The chain combines TRBV6-6 with TRBJ1-5; D may be TRBD1 (6 bases). Germline V CDR1 and CDR2: MNHNY, SVGAGI (reference sequence). The V end was cut by 4 bases, the J end by 6 bases, with 19 bases between. The CDR3 covers 16 residues. DNA for the CDR3: TGTGCCAGCAGTTCATCAGGGGCCTCACGGAGTCAGCCCCAGCATTTT. This encodes CASSSSGASRSQPQHF.

This clone was counted once. The chain links TRBV5-1 to TRBJ2-5, with TRBD1 identical over 8 bases. The CDR3 extends over 13 amino acids. With 2 bases clipped from V and 5 bases from J, the junction kept 2 bases outside the gene matches. From germline, CDR1 is SGHRS and CDR2 YFSETQ. In nucleotides, the CDR3 is TGCGCCAGCAGCTTTGGACAGGGCGAGACCCAGTACTTC. Amino acid sequence: CASSFGQGETQYF.

The J gene is TRBJ1-6, the V gene TRBV5-1, with TRBD1 matching over 8 bases. CDR3 length: 14 residues. Trimming cost V 4 bases and J 9 bases; bases outside gene matches: 6. CDR1 is SGHRS and CDR2 is YFSETQ in the germline V gene. The CDR3 region has the DNA TGCGCCAGCAGCCCGGACAGGGCTGGTTCACCCCTCCACTTT. Protein sequence: CASSPDRAGSPLHF.

This rearrangement joins TRBV28 to TRBJ1-1; 7 nucleotides match TRBD1. CDR1 MDHEN and CDR2 SYDVKM come from the germline V gene. The V and J ends lost 6 bases and 5 bases, in that order; junction bases with no gene match: 9. This CDR3 is built from 14 residues. CDR3 sequence reads: CASSPDRIRTEAFF. As DNA, the CDR3 is TGTGCCAGCAGCCCGGACAGGATCAGGACTGAAGCTTTCTTT.

The rearrangement uses TRBV6-1 and TRBJ1-4; D uncertain. From germline, CDR1 is MNHNS and CDR2 SASEGT. CDR3 size: 14 residues. The V gene lost 1 base and the J gene lost 10 bases, with 13 bases spanning the gap. This chain's CDR3 is CASSEGASIGKLFF. The CDR3 DNA reads TGTGCCAGCAGTGAAGGGGCTTCGATTGGAAAACTGTTTTTT.

The rearrangement uses TRBV11-2 and TRBJ2-5; tentative D call: TRBD1 (6 bases). V was shortened by 6 bases and J by 5 bases, with 19 bases between the two germline ends. The germline V gene encodes CDR1 SGHAT and CDR2 FQNNGV. The length of the CDR3 is 15 residues. For the CDR3, the DNA is TGTGCCAGCAGGACCCCCGCAGCTAGGGGGGAGACCCAGTACTTC. Translated: CASRTPAARGETQYF.

The chain recombines TRBV28 with TRBJ2-7, with a weak D call TRBD2 (5 bases). The CDR3 covers 14 residues. The germline gives CDR1 MDHEN, CDR2 SYDVKM. Trimming left V 4 bases short and J 5 bases short, with 15 bases between. The DNA of the CDR3 is TGTGCCAGCAGTTGGACTTCACGAGTGAACGAGCAGTACTTC. The encoded protein is CASSWTSRVNEQYF.

The rearrangement links TRBV6-1 to TRBJ2-1; 12 bases map to TRBD2. Germline CDR1 and CDR2: MNHNS and SASEGT. V lost 7 bases, J lost 3 bases, and 4 bases stayed unmatched. There are 15 residues in the CDR3. The CDR3 DNA follows: TGTGCCAGCATTCTAGCGGGGGGGCACTACAATGAGCAGTTCTTC. This sequence encodes CASILAGGHYNEQFF.

The chain carries TRBV30 and TRBJ1-1; D call uncertain. There are 14 residues in the CDR3. Germline-derived CDR1 and CDR2 are GTSNPN and SVGIG (reference sequence). V was clipped by 4 bases and J by 1 base, with 13 bases between them. The DNA of the CDR3 is TGTGCCTGGATGAATGAGGTATGGAACACTGAAGCTTTCTTT. It translates to CAWMNEVWNTEAFF.

The chain joins TRBV7-3 to TRBJ1-2; 11 bases agree with TRBD1. V shed 5 bases and J 7 bases; nucleotides not matched to a gene: 6. This CDR3 is 14 amino acids long. Germline V gene sequence: CDR1 SGHTA, CDR2 FQGTGA. CDR3 nucleotides: TGTGCCAGCAGCCCAGGACAGGGGGCTGGTGGCTACACCTTC. It encodes CASSPGQGAGGYTF.

The chain carries TRBV30 and TRBJ2-5; 9 bases match TRBD2. Germline lookup yields CDR1 GTSNPN and CDR2 SVGIG (reference sequence). The CDR3 contains 14 residues. Trimming took 1 base from V and 4 from J; bases not matched to a gene: 4. CDR3 bases: TGTGCCTGGAGTGGGGGCGGGGGGGGAGAGACCCAGTACTTC. Translation gives CAWSGGGGGETQYF. The full variable domain, with the rest looked up from reference TRBV30 and TRBJ2-5, is SQTIHQWPATLVQPVGSPLSLECTVEGTSNPNLYWYRQAAGRGLQLLFYSVGIGQISSEVPQNLSASRPQDRQFILSSKKLLLSDSGFYLCAWSGGGGGETQYFGPGTRLLVL.

This clone was seen a single time. This rearrangement joins TRBV4-2 to TRBJ2-1, with a tentative D call TRBD2 (5 bases). CDR3 length: 16 amino acids. V was cut by 1 base and J by 2 bases, with 12 bases left in between. The germline CDR1 and CDR2 sequences are LGHNA and YNFKEQ. Here the CDR3 DNA reads TGTGCCAGCAGCCAAGTAGAGGGCGGTACCTACAATGAGCAGTTCTTC. It specifies CASSQVEGGTYNEQFF.

This chain uses TRBV6-5 with TRBJ1-5, with a weak D call TRBD1 (5 bases). With 6 bases removed from V and 4 bases from J, the gap between germline ends came to 13 bases. This CDR3 has 14 residues. Germline-derived CDR1 and CDR2 are MNHEY and SVGAGI. The CDR3 DNA reads as TGTGCCAGCAGCAAGCTTTCAGGGAATCAGCCCCAGCATTTT. It translates to CASSKLSGNQPQHF.

The CDR3 is CASSRQGAYYGYTF. The CDR3 DNA is TGTGCCAGTAGCAGACAGGGGGCTTACTATGGCTACACCTTC. The chain combines TRBV19 with TRBJ1-2; 10 nucleotides line up with TRBD1. With V trimmed by 6 bases and J by 3 bases, 4 bases remained unmatched. The CDR3 consists of 14 residues. CDR1 LNHDA and CDR2 SQIVND come from the germline V gene (reference sequence). The whole variable domain, remainder taken from reference TRBV19 and TRBJ1-2, is DGGITQSPKYLFRKEGQNVTLSCEQNLNHDAMYWYRQDPGQGLRLIYYSQIVNDFQKGDIAEGYSVSREKKESFPLTVTSAQKNPTAFYLCASSRQGAYYGYTFGSGTRLTVV.

The DNA for the CDR3 is TGCAGTGCTAATAAGAACACTGAAGCTTTCTTT. This translates into CSANKNTEAFF. The chain links TRBV20-1 to TRBJ1-1, with D hard to call. Trimming took 4 bases from V and 1 from J, leaving 4 bases between them. The CDR3 has 11 amino acids. Germline assignment: CDR1 DFQATT and CDR2 SNEGSKA (reference sequence).

The genes are TRBV5-6 and TRBJ2-1; TRBD2 matches at 13 bases. Germline V lookup: CDR1 SGHDT, CDR2 YYEEEE. The trim removed 4 bases at V and 7 bases at J, leaving 11 bases unmatched. This CDR3 comprises 17 residues. CDR3 region: CASSPELAGGPRNEQFF. The CDR3 DNA reads as TGTGCCAGCAGCCCCGAACTAGCGGGGGGGCCTCGTAATGAGCAGTTCTTC. Full variable domain (missing parts from reference TRBV5-6 and TRBJ2-1): DAGVTQSPTHLIKTRGQQVTLRCSPKSGHDTVSWYQQALGQGPQFIFQYYEEEERQRGNFPDRFSGHQFPNYSSELNVNALLLGDSALYLCASSPELAGGPRNEQFFGPGTRLTVL.

This clone was detected only a few times. The CDR3 spells CASSRQVEAFF. CDR3 coding DNA: TGTGCCAGCAGTCGACAGGTAGAAGCTTTCTTT. The rearrangement uses TRBV2 and TRBJ1-1; D may be TRBD1 (6 bases). Trimming shortened V by 5 bases and J by 8 bases, and 9 bases separated the two germline ends. The CDR3 length is 11 residues. Germline lookup yields CDR1 SNHLY and CDR2 FYNNEI.

The chain carries TRBV5-1 and TRBJ2-4, with D possibly being TRBD1 (5 bases). The CDR3 contains 14 residues. The germline V gene encodes CDR1 SGHRS and CDR2 YFSETQ. V lost 1 base and J 5 bases, leaving 10 bases between the germline ends. The CDR3 loop reads CASSLWGEENIQYF. The CDR3 DNA reads as TGCGCCAGCAGCTTGTGGGGCGAAGAAAACATTCAGTACTTC.

The rearrangement links TRBV7-9 to TRBJ2-3; TRBD1 matches 7 bases. Unmatched junction bases numbered 8, after V lost 4 bases and J lost 4 bases. Germline V gives CDR1 SEHNR, CDR2 FQNEAQ (reference sequence). The CDR3 runs 15 residues. This CDR3 is CASSYTGDRADTQYF. The CDR3 bases are TGTGCCAGCAGCTATACAGGGGATCGCGCAGATACGCAGTATTTT.

The chain employs TRBV27 and TRBJ2-2, with a tentative D call TRBD2 (6 bases). The CDR3 is 13 residues long. The V end lost 6 bases, the J end lost 7 bases, and 12 bases lay between the germline ends. Germline assignment: CDR1 MNHEY and CDR2 SMNVEV (reference sequence). This CDR3 is CASSWRVNGELFF. DNA of the CDR3: TGTGCCAGCAGCTGGAGGGTGAACGGGGAGCTGTTTTTT.

This clone was seen a few times. The gene calls are TRBV28 and TRBJ1-6; D not resolved. The V end lost 6 bases, the J end lost 7 bases, and 13 bases lay between the germline ends. Looked up from germline, CDR1 is MDHEN and CDR2 is SYDVKM. The length of the CDR3 is 14 residues. CDR3: CASRLGWRNSPLHF. The CDR3, as DNA: TGTGCCAGCAGACTAGGGTGGCGGAATTCACCCCTCCACTTT.